Below, 5 T cell receptor beta chains from the same sample are listed, as sequenced in a study of CD8 T cells in Susac syndrome. It was with random hexamers that roughly 0.5 to 1 ug RNA was reverse transcribed. TCRdb re-analysed the immunoSEQ multiplex PCR reads in MiXCR, keeping a single row per CDR3 protein. The sample lists around 150,000 distinct CDR3 sequences, around 94% occurring once. The sequenced material came from CD4+ T cells from PBMCs. These receptor sequences come from a human donor in good health.

CDR3 in amino acids: CASSSEYRAAGYTF. In nucleotides, the CDR3 is TGTGCCAGCAGTTCCGAATACAGGGCGGCTGGCTACACCTTC. The V and J genes are TRBV12-3 or TRBV12-4 and TRBJ1-2; tentative D call: TRBD1 (6 bases). Deletions cut 4 bases from V and 7 bases from J, with 16 bases between. The CDR3 is 14 residues long.

The chain uses TRBV4-3 and TRBJ2-3; 8 nucleotides align to TRBD2. Trimming took 6 bases from V and 0 from J; bases not matched to a gene: 5. The germline V gene encodes CDR1 LGHNA and CDR2 YSLEER. The CDR3 runs to 15 residues. CDR3 loop: CASSRIAGSTDTQYF. In nucleotides, the CDR3 is TGCGCCAGCAGTCGTATAGCGGGAAGCACAGATACGCAGTATTTT.

The V gene is TRBV29-1, the J gene TRBJ1-1; D gene uncertain. The CDR3 totals 15 residues. V lost 7 bases and J 6 bases, leaving 24 bases between the germline ends. The germline V gene has CDR1 SQVTM and CDR2 ANQGSEA. CDR3 nucleotides: TGCAGCGCCTCTCCCAGGAAAGAGAGTCTCGCTGAAGCTTTCTTT. Residues: CSASPRKESLAEAFF.

The chain is built from TRBV30 and TRBJ1-2; no firm D call. V shed 5 bases and J shed 2 bases, with 18 bases lying between them. The CDR3 extends over 15 amino acids. Germline V gene data show CDR1 as GTSNPN and CDR2 as SVGIG (reference sequence). The CDR3 here is CAWGVVGSRNYGYTF. The CDR3 DNA reads as TGTGCCTGGGGAGTGGTGGGTTCGCGGAACTATGGCTACACCTTC.

This clonotype was seen a single time. This chain links TRBV3-1 with TRBJ2-5, with D possibly TRBD2 on 6 matching bases. Per germline, CDR1 LGHDT and CDR2 YNNKEL (reference sequence). The V gene lost 1 base and the J gene lost 2 bases, with 8 bases spanning the gap. The CDR3 runs 14 residues. The chain's CDR3 is CASSQGAGQETQYF. DNA of the CDR3: TGTGCCAGCAGCCAAGGGGCGGGGCAAGAGACCCAGTACTTC.